The 12 T cell receptor beta chains below come from one sample, sequenced in a study of cytomegalovirus exposure and HLA in healthy donors. With 60 Vbeta and 13 Jbeta primers, the PCR was carried out. The repertoire was sequenced with immunoSEQ multiplex PCR; TCRdb's copy has only in-frame clones and lacks some. The sample contains about 160,000 clones, 75% to 90% of which appear only once. The sequenced sample was PBMCs. These receptors all come from a man in his fifties or sixties in good health and CMV-seropositive.

CDR3 bases: TGTGCCAGCAGTTACTCGATGGGGAGGGGACAAGAGACCCAGTACTTC. As protein: CASSYSMGRGQETQYF. The chain combines TRBV6-6 with TRBJ2-5, with 7 bases matching TRBD2. The CDR3 sequence is 16 residues long. Germline values: CDR1 MNHNY, CDR2 SVGAGI (reference sequence). After removal of 0 bases from V and 2 bases from J, the junction contained 6 bases not matched to a gene.

The chain uses TRBV18 and TRBJ1-2, with a tentative D call TRBD1 (6 bases). Germline CDR1 is KGHSH and CDR2 is LQKENI. Trimming cost V 2 bases and J 7 bases, with 20 bases left between them. The CDR3 totals 16 residues. This CDR3 is CASSPAGTGTMPGYTF. The CDR3, as DNA: TGTGCCAGCTCACCAGCGGGTACAGGGACGATGCCTGGCTACACCTTC. The full variable domain, completed using reference TRBV18 and TRBJ1-2, is NAGVMQNPRHLVRRRGQEARLRCSPMKGHSHVYWYRQLPEEGLKFMVYLQKENIIDESGMPKERFSAEFPKEGPSILRIQQVVRGDSAAYFCASSPAGTGTMPGYTFGSGTRLTVV.

The J gene is TRBJ2-7, the V gene TRBV6-1; D is undetermined. The CDR3 length is 11 residues. The V end lost 5 bases, the J end lost 1 base, and 3 bases lay between the germline ends. CDR1 and CDR2 (germline): MNHNS, SASEGT. CDR3 sequence reads: CASSQSYEQYF. The DNA for the CDR3 is TGTGCCAGCAGTCAGTCCTACGAGCAGTACTTC.

V is TRBV9 and J is TRBJ2-1; D is unclear. Germline-derived CDR1 and CDR2 are SGDLS and YYNGEE. CDR3 length: 15 residues. V lost 0 bases and J 5 bases, leaving 12 bases between the germline ends. In DNA form, the CDR3 reads TGTGCCAGCAGCGTAGTAACGACTGGAAACAATGAGCAGTTCTTC. It codes for CASSVVTTGNNEQFF. Full variable domain (remainder filled in from reference TRBV9 and TRBJ2-1): DSGVTQTPKHLITATGQRVTLRCSPRSGDLSVYWYQQSLDQGLQFLIQYYNGEERAKGNILERFSAQQFPDLHSELNLSSLELGDSALYFCASSVVTTGNNEQFFGPGTRLTVL.

There are a few counts of this clone. The chain recombines TRBV9 with TRBJ1-4; 11 bases are shared with TRBD1. Germline CDR1 reads SGDLS; CDR2 reads YYNGEE. The CDR3 is 15 residues long. Trimming cost V 3 bases and J 7 bases; bases outside gene matches: 5. The CDR3 DNA reads as TGTGCCAGCAGCGCCGGACAGGGGGCGACTGAAAAACTGTTTTTT. Translated: CASSAGQGATEKLFF.

This clone was found once. The chain is built from TRBV7-6 and TRBJ2-3; 12 bases fit TRBD2. CDR1 and CDR2 (germline): SGHVS, FNYEAQ. This CDR3 has 18 residues. The J segment lost 2 bases and the V segment lost 6 bases, leaving 12 bases of the junction unmatched. Here the CDR3 DNA reads TGTGCCAGCAGGAGACTAGCGGGAGAGTGGGGGGACACAGATACGCAGTATTTT. This sequence encodes CASRRLAGEWGDTDTQYF.

J is TRBJ1-3 and V is TRBV30; D is unresolved. V lost 0 bases and J 0 bases, leaving 9 bases between the germline ends. CDR1 and CDR2 (germline): GTSNPN, SVGIG (reference sequence). The CDR3 totals 15 residues. CDR3 sequence reads: CAWSVNSNSGNTIYF. CDR3 sequence (DNA): TGTGCCTGGAGTGTGAACAGCAACTCTGGAAACACCATATATTTT.

This clone was found once. The chain couples TRBV5-1 to TRBJ1-1, with a weak D call TRBD1 (5 bases). The CDR3 runs 13 residues. The germline V gene has CDR1 SGHRS and CDR2 YFSETQ. V was pared by 4 bases and J by 3 bases, with 10 bases between. The CDR3 DNA follows: TGCGCCAGCAGCCTGGACACCGACACTGAAGCTTTCTTT. This codes for CASSLDTDTEAFF. Complete variable domain (other parts from reference TRBV5-1 and TRBJ1-1): KAGVTQTPRYLIKTRGQQVTLSCSPISGHRSVSWYQQTPGQGLQFLFEYFSETQRNKGNFPGRFSGRQFSNSRSEMNVSTLELGDSALYLCASSLDTDTEAFFGQGTRLTVV.

CDR3 nucleotides: TGCGCCAGCAGTGAGGTTCGGGGACTCACAAGCACAGATACGCAGTATTTT. This encodes CASSEVRGLTSTDTQYF. J is TRBJ2-3 and V is TRBV10-1; possible D gene TRBD2, 6 bases. Trimming removed 2 bases from V and 0 bases from J, with 15 bases in between. The CDR3 is made up of 17 amino acids. The germline V gene has CDR1 WNHNN and CDR2 SYGVQD (reference sequence).

The rearrangement uses TRBV5-6 and TRBJ2-4, with 8 nucleotides matching TRBD1. Germline assignment: CDR1 SGHDT and CDR2 YYEEEE. CDR3 length equals 15 residues. The V segment lost 0 bases and the J segment 1 base; nucleotides outside the gene matches: 0. The CDR3 DNA sequence: TGTGCCAGCAGCTTGGACAGGGGGGCCAAAAACATTCAGTACTTC. The encoded protein is CASSLDRGAKNIQYF.

V usage is TRBV29-1 and J usage is TRBJ2-5; 7 nucleotides match TRBD1. The CDR3 has 11 residues. CDR1 and CDR2 from the germline V gene are SQVTM and ANQGSEA. V was clipped by 3 bases and J by 11 bases; unmatched bases: 6. CDR3 coding DNA: TGCAGCGTTGATTGGCAGGGGGAGCAGTACTTC. Encoded protein: CSVDWQGEQYF.

The J gene is TRBJ2-2, the V gene TRBV6-6; 11 positions match TRBD1. The CDR3 spans 14 residues. Germline V lookup: CDR1 MNHNY, CDR2 SVGAGI (reference sequence). The trim removed 7 bases at V and 6 bases at J, leaving 4 bases unmatched. The CDR3 sequence: CASTRTGGPGELFF. CDR3 coding DNA: TGTGCCAGCACCCGGACAGGGGGCCCCGGGGAGCTGTTTTTT.